These 12 T cell receptor beta chains originate from one sample sequenced in a study of CD8 T cells in Susac syndrome. Random hexamers were used to reverse transcribe the RNA input (roughly 0.5 to 1 ug). Each CDR3 protein is one row after TCRdb ran MiXCR on the immunoSEQ multiplex PCR reads. The repertoire has about 300,000 distinct CDR3 sequences, approximately 90% of them found once; the top ten carry approximately 0.18%. Sequences were obtained from CD8+ T cells from PBMCs. The receptors were sampled from a human donor with multiple sclerosis.

The CDR3 DNA sequence: TGTGCCAGTAGTCACGCGGGAGGGCATTACGAGCAGTACTTC. Translating gives CASSHAGGHYEQYF. This rearrangement joins TRBV19 to TRBJ2-7; 9 nucleotides agree with TRBD2. CDR1 LNHDA and CDR2 SQIVND come from the germline V gene (reference sequence). The CDR3 loop spans 14 amino acids. The V gene end was trimmed by 5 bases and the J gene end by 4 bases; junction bases not matched to a gene: 6.

This chain links TRBV28 with TRBJ2-1; 9 nucleotides agree with TRBD2. CDR3 size: 17 residues. J was trimmed by 9 bases and V by 5 bases; bases with no gene match: 17. Germline V gene sequence: CDR1 MDHEN, CDR2 SYDVKM. CDR3: CASSQTRTSESNAEQFF. The CDR3, as DNA: TGTGCCAGCAGTCAAACCCGGACTAGCGAATCCAACGCTGAGCAGTTCTTC.

A remark on this clonotype: The junction differs from germline at one of its ends, possibly a read error. The rearrangement uses TRBV7-7 and TRBJ2-5; D is uncertain. CDR1 is SSHAT, CDR2 FNYEAQ, per germline (reference sequence). This CDR3 has 13 amino acids. As DNA, the CDR3 is TGTGCTAGCAGCTTAGAATTCCAGGAGACCCAGTACTTC. This translates into CASSLEFQETQYF.

V is TRBV30 and J is TRBJ2-7; D not certain. The CDR3 extends over 11 amino acids. The V and J ends lost 0 bases and 5 bases respectively, with 5 bases between them. Germline V lookup: CDR1 GTSNPN, CDR2 SVGIG (reference sequence). Here the CDR3 reads CAWSVSHEQYF. The CDR3 coding sequence is TGTGCCTGGAGTGTATCCCACGAGCAGTACTTC.

This chain uses TRBV27 with TRBJ2-2; TRBD1 or TRBD2 may be the D gene (6 bases each). Germline V gives CDR1 MNHEY, CDR2 SMNVEV (reference sequence). The CDR3 is 17 residues long. V was trimmed by 5 bases and J by 4 bases, leaving 20 bases between them. The CDR3 loop reads CASSPSPGASRTGELFF. The CDR3 coding sequence is TGTGCCAGCAGTCCCTCCCCGGGGGCGAGTCGCACCGGGGAGCTGTTTTTT.

CDR3 sequence (DNA): TGTGCCAGCAGTTTATGGGGAACGAACACTGAAGCTTTCTTT. It encodes CASSLWGTNTEAFF. This chain connects TRBV6-5 to TRBJ1-1, with D unclear. The CDR3 extends over 14 amino acids. V was cut by 4 bases and J by 1 base, with 10 bases left in between. Per the germline V gene, CDR1 is MNHEY and CDR2 is SVGAGI.

The V gene is TRBV7-8, the J gene TRBJ2-7; TRBD2 matches 8 bases. Germline V gene lookup returns CDR1 SGHVS and CDR2 FQNEAQ. V trimming: 5 bases; J trimming: 4 bases; junction bases outside the gene matches: 22. This CDR3 region has 19 residues. CDR3 sequence (DNA): TGTGCCAGCAGCCCAAGGATTCTCCTTATCGGGGGGGCCAAATACGAGCAGTACTTC. Translation gives CASSPRILLIGGAKYEQYF.

The genes are TRBV6-2 or TRBV6-3 and TRBJ2-7, with 7 bases identical to TRBD2. CDR1 and CDR2 from the germline V gene are MNHEY and SVGEGT. This CDR3 is built from 14 residues. The V gene end was trimmed by 6 bases and the J gene end by 1 base; junction bases not matched to a gene: 6. Here the CDR3 DNA reads TGTGCCAGCAGGTATGGGGGGGATTCCTACGAGCAGTACTTC. Its translation: CASRYGGDSYEQYF.

The chain employs TRBV27 and TRBJ2-1; 8 bases fit TRBD2. The ends lost 6 bases at V and 6 bases at J; junction bases unmatched: 7. Germline assignment: CDR1 MNHEY and CDR2 SMNVEV (reference sequence). The CDR3 is 14 amino acids. In DNA form, the CDR3 reads TGTGCCAGCAGGGGGACGGGAGGGCTCAATGAGCAGTTCTTC. This translates into CASRGTGGLNEQFF.

This chain connects TRBV7-2 to TRBJ2-7, with 7 bases lining up with TRBD1. The V gene end was trimmed by 2 bases and the J gene end by 3 bases; junction bases not matched to a gene: 4. The CDR3 totals 14 residues. In germline, CDR1 is SGHTA, CDR2 FQGNSA. In DNA, the CDR3 is TGTGCCAGCAGCTTAATTGCAGGGGGCTACGAGCAGTACTTC. As protein: CASSLIAGGYEQYF.

The rearrangement links TRBV19 to TRBJ2-1; D gene unclear. CDR3 length: 12 amino acids. V was clipped by 3 bases and J by 9 bases, with 9 bases between them. Germline CDR1 and CDR2: LNHDA and SQIVND (reference sequence). Written as DNA, the CDR3 is TGTGCCAGTAGTATTTCCCTCTTTGAGCAGTTCTTC. Translating it yields CASSISLFEQFF.

The rearrangement links TRBV28 to TRBJ1-2, with D unresolved. The CDR3 totals 15 residues. The V and J ends lost 3 bases and 2 bases respectively, with 13 bases between them. Germline loops: CDR1 MDHEN, CDR2 SYDVKM. This CDR3 is CASSFFGQANYGYTF. DNA of the CDR3: TGTGCCAGCAGTTTCTTCGGGCAGGCAAACTATGGCTACACCTTC.